This TCR beta chain was identified during a study of shared clonotypes between healthy human individuals. Produced via immunoSEQ multiplex PCR; TCRdb's table is partial and in-frame only. Of about 490,000 clones in the sample, roughly 80% were seen once. The CDR3 spans 15 residues. Trimming pared 3 bases from V and 0 bases from J, leaving 13 bases between. The germline V gene encodes CDR1 SGDLS and CDR2 YYNGEE. This receptor was taken from a woman aged 40-49 years in good health. Some clones in this sample may be carry-over from other donors' samples. The sequenced material came from PBMCs. The chain links TRBV9 to TRBJ2-7; weak D call: TRBD2 (5 bases). CDR3 sequence reads: CASSAGAVSSYEQYF. CDR3 DNA sequence: TGTGCCAGCAGCGCAGGAGCGGTTAGCTCCTACGAGCAGTACTTC.